These T cell receptor beta chains were read from a single sample in a study of chemoradiotherapy in HPV16-positive cancers. Libraries were prepared by immunoSEQ multiplex PCR; TCRdb keeps only in-frame clonotypes and omits some of them. The sample shows roughly 40,000 clones, around 82% of them seen only once. The starting material was blood, obtained from a patient who underwent chemoradiotherapy. The source of these receptors is a human donor with HPV-associated anogenital cancer. Each CDR3 is given with its conserved first and last residue. A D gene is named only where the DNA matches it firmly. Size values are once, few and many counts, or a class for expanded clones, and some rows have none.

V gene	J gene	D gene	clone size	CDR3 DNA	CDR3 protein
TRBV2	TRBJ1-2	-	-	TGTGCCAGCAGTGAAATGGGAGAAGCTAACTATGGCTACACCTTC	CASSEMGEANYGYTF
TRBV10-3	TRBJ2-3	TRBD2	-	TGTGCCATTAAACTAGCGGGGGGGACAGATACGCAGTATTTT	CAIKLAGGTDTQYF
TRBV5-6	TRBJ2-7	-	-	TGTGCCAGCAGCTCCTACAACTACGAGCAGTACTTC	CASSSYNYEQYF
TRBV9	TRBJ1-5	-	-	TGTGCCAGCAGCGCGAGAGGGCTGCCTCAAGAGGGTCAGCCCCAGCATTTT	CASSARGLPQEGQPQHF
TRBV2	TRBJ1-4	-	few	TGTGCCAGCAGTGAATGGGCAACTAATGAAAAACTGTTTTTT	CASSEWATNEKLFF
TRBV11-2	TRBJ2-7	TRBD2	-	TGTGCCAGCAGCTTAGGCCGGGGGGGCCGGGACGAGCAGTACTTC	CASSLGRGGRDEQYF
TRBV14	TRBJ1-1	-	-	TGTGCCAGCAGCCAAGGCAGGAACACTGAAGCTTTCTTT	CASSQGRNTEAFF
TRBV5-1	TRBJ2-3	-	-	TGCGCCACTACGTTCAGGGATGCTAGAACAGATACGCAGTATTTT	CATTFRDARTDTQYF
TRBV6-5	TRBJ1-2	-	-	TGTGCCAGCAGCCCCGGGACGGTCTATGGCTACACCTTC	CASSPGTVYGYTF
TRBV18	TRBJ2-5	TRBD2	once	TGTGCCAGCTCACCACCTGGCAGCGGGGGGGCTGGTGAGACCCAGTACTTC	CASSPPGSGGAGETQYF
TRBV6-5	TRBJ2-7	-	-	TGTGCCAGCAGTTACTCGGCCCTTGGGACGTACGAGCAGTACTTC	CASSYSALGTYEQYF
TRBV11-2	TRBJ1-6	-	-	TGTGCCAGCAGCTTAGGAAGGGGTTCCTATAATTCACCCCTCCACTTT	CASSLGRGSYNSPLHF
TRBV5-4	TRBJ1-3	-	-	TGTGCCAGCAGCTTTGGGATCTCTGGAAACACCATATATTTT	CASSFGISGNTIYF
TRBV6-1	TRBJ2-2	-	-	TGTGCCAGCAGGGGGACTTCCACCGGGGAGCTGTTTTTT	CASRGTSTGELFF
TRBV5-8	TRBJ1-2	-	-	TGTGCCAGCAGCTCAACCGGGACTGGAAACTATGGCTACACCTTC	CASSSTGTGNYGYTF
TRBV18	TRBJ1-4	TRBD1	few	TGTGCCAGCTCACCGGGACAGGGGCGAGAAAAACTGTTTTTT	CASSPGQGREKLFF
TRBV4-3	TRBJ2-3	TRBD2	-	TGCGCCAGCAGCCAAGACGATGCCTGGCCTAGCGGGGGCCTGGATACGCAGTATTTT	CASSQDDAWPSGGLDTQYF
TRBV12-5	TRBJ1-2	TRBD1	-	TGTGCTAGTGGCCTCGGACAGGGAACCTATGGCTACACCTTC	CASGLGQGTYGYTF
TRBV19	TRBJ2-2	-	-	TGTGCCAGTAAGGTACAGGGAGGTCTCACCGGGGAGCTGTTTTTT	CASKVQGGLTGELFF
TRBV30	TRBJ2-7	-	-	TGTGCCTGGAGTGTAGGGAGGTCGTACGAGCAGTACTTC	CAWSVGRSYEQYF
TRBV7-3	TRBJ1-2	-	-	TGTGCCAGCAGCTTAGGTCCCGCCACCCATGGCTACACCTTC	CASSLGPATHGYTF
TRBV6-1	TRBJ1-1	-	-	TGTGCCAGCAGTGAGACCTTAACAGGGTATACTGAAGCTTTCTTT	CASSETLTGYTEAFF
TRBV6-1	TRBJ2-3	TRBD2	-	TGTGCCAGCAGTGAGTTGAGACTAGCGGAGACGGTAGATACGCAGTATTTT	CASSELRLAETVDTQYF
TRBV15	TRBJ2-7	-	-	TGTGCCACCAGCAGGGGTGGGACCGCGACCTACGAGCAGTACTTC	CATSRGGTATYEQYF
TRBV19	TRBJ2-1	-	-	TGTGCCAGTAGTATGGGCTGGGCCGGGGCGGATGAGCAGTTCTTC	CASSMGWAGADEQFF
TRBV18	TRBJ2-5	-	few	TGTGCCAGCTCACCATACCAGGGAGAGACCCAGTACTTC	CASSPYQGETQYF
TRBV5-1	TRBJ1-4	-	-	TGCGCCAGCAGCTCAACAGCGACTAATGAAAAACTGTTTTTT	CASSSTATNEKLFF
TRBV10-1	TRBJ2-3	-	few	TGCGCCAGTACAAGGGGGGGCACAGATACGCAGTATTTT	CASTRGGTDTQYF
TRBV5-1	TRBJ2-5	-	-	TGCGCCAGCAGCTCCTCGGTACAAGAGACCCAGTACTTC	CASSSSVQETQYF
TRBV4-2	TRBJ2-1	TRBD2	few	TGTGCCAGCAGCCAAGATCTGGGAAGCGGGGGGATCAATGAGCAGTTCTTC	CASSQDLGSGGINEQFF
TRBV5-1	TRBJ1-1	-	-	TGCGCCAGCAGCTTGGAGGCGGGCACGACTGAAGCTTTCTTT	CASSLEAGTTEAFF
TRBV7-3	TRBJ1-1	-	-	TGTGCCAGCAGCTTAGGGCAGGGGCAAGCCACTGAAGCTTTCTTT	CASSLGQGQATEAFF
TRBV5-4	TRBJ1-4	-	-	TGTGCCAGCAGCCGTCGGGACCGCGATAATGAAAAACTGTTTTTT	CASSRRDRDNEKLFF
TRBV6-5	TRBJ1-2	-	-	TGTGCCAGCAGTCCGGGACGCCCTTTTACCTTC	CASSPGRPFTF
TRBV18	TRBJ2-3	-	few	TGTGCCAGCTCACCACTTCCGGGCGAGACAGATACGCAGTATTTT	CASSPLPGETDTQYF
TRBV7-2	TRBJ2-1	-	-	TGTGCCAGCAGCTCGGGACCGAGCAATGAGCAGTTCTTC	CASSSGPSNEQFF
TRBV7-2	TRBJ1-6	-	few	TGTGCCAGCAGCTTAGCGCATGGCTTACCCCTCCACTTT	CASSLAHGLPLHF
TRBV7-9	TRBJ2-1	-	once	TGTGCCAGCAGCTTCGGTGAGCAGTTCTTC	CASSFGEQFF
TRBV5-4	TRBJ1-1	TRBD1	-	TGTGCCAGCAGCTCGGGACAGCGTTATGAAGCTTTCTTT	CASSSGQRYEAFF
TRBV11-1	TRBJ2-1	-	-	TGTGCCAGCAGCTTAAAACAGGCCCATGAGCAGTTCTTC	CASSLKQAHEQFF
TRBV7-7	TRBJ2-2	-	-	TGTGCCAGCAGCCTAGGAGGAGCAGGGGTCACCGGGGAGCTGTTTTTT	CASSLGGAGVTGELFF
TRBV2	TRBJ1-6	-	-	TGTGCCAGCAGTGAATCGGGGCCTCGGGATTCACCCCTCCACTTT	CASSESGPRDSPLHF
TRBV30	TRBJ2-2	-	-	TGTGCCTGGAGCTCCGGGACCCACACCGGGGAGCTGTTTTTT	CAWSSGTHTGELFF
TRBV5-1	TRBJ1-1	-	-	TGCGCCAGCAGCTTGGCTGGGGCCCGGAACACTGAAGCTTTCTTT	CASSLAGARNTEAFF
TRBV7-9	TRBJ1-3	TRBD1	-	TGTGCCAGCAGCCCGGGACAGGGGAGTTTAGACACCATATATTTT	CASSPGQGSLDTIYF
TRBV7-9	TRBJ2-3	TRBD2	-	TGTGCCAGCCCCGTTGGGGGGGTCACAGATACGCAGTATTTT	CASPVGGVTDTQYF
TRBV12-5	TRBJ1-2	-	few	TGTGCTAGTGGTTTGGGACAAGCTGGCTACACCTTC	CASGLGQAGYTF